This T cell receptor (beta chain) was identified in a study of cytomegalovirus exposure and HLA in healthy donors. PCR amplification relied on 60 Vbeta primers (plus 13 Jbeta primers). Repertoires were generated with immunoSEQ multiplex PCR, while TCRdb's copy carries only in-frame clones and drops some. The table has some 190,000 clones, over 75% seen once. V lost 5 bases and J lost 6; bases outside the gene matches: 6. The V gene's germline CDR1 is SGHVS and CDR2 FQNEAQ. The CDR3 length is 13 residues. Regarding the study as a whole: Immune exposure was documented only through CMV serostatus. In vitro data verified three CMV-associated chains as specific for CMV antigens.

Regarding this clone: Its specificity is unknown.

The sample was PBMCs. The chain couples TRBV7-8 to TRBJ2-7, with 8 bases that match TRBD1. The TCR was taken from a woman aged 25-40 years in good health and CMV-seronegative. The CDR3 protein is CASSQDRGGEQYF. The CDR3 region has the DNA TGTGCCAGCAGCCAAGACAGGGGCGGCGAGCAGTACTTC.